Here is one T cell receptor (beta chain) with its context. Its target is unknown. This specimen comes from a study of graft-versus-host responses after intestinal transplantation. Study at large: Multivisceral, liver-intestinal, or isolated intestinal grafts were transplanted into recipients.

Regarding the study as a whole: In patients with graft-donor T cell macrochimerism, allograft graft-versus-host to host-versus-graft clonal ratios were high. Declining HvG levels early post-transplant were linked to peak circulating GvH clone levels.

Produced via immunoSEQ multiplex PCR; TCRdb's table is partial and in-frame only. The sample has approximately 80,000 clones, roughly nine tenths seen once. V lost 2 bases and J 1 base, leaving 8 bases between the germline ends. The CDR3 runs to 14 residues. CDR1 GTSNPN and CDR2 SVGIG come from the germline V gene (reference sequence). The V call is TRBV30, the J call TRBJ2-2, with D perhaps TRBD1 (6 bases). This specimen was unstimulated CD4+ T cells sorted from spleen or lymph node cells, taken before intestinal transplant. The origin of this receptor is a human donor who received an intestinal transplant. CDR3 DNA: TGTGCCTGGAGTTCGGGACAGAACACCGGGGAGCTGTTTTTT. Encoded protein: CAWSSGQNTGELFF. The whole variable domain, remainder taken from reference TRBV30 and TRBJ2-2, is SQTIHQWPATLVQPVGSPLSLECTVEGTSNPNLYWYRQAAGRGLQLLFYSVGIGQISSEVPQNLSASRPQDRQFILSSKKLLLSDSGFYLCAWSSGQNTGELFFGEGSRLTVL.